The 32 T cell receptor beta chains below were found in one sample sequenced in a study of long-term antiretroviral therapy in people with HIV (dated by TCRdb to between 2021 and 2024). Sequencing of the TRB variable region was done with the immunoSEQ hsTCRB v3.0 assay at survey level resolution. As stored in TCRdb, this immuneACCESS dataset retains in-frame rearrangements with V and J assigned. A fraction of the clones does not appear; measured against another copy, unresolved V genes explain less than half of the discrepancy, and the remainder lacks a known reason. This sample holds around 26,000 clones; more than 75% were observed only once. Around 4.9% of the sample lies in the top ten. The material sequenced was unsorted PBMCs, taken 0.5 years after starting antiretroviral therapy. The receptor source for this set is a woman aged 40 to 50 with HIV.

V gene TRBV27 combines with J gene TRBJ1-1; possibly TRBD1 for D (5 bases). The germline gives CDR1 MNHEY, CDR2 SMNVEV (reference sequence). Deletions cut 3 bases from V and 2 bases from J, with 7 bases between. The CDR3 totals 13 residues. In nucleotides, the CDR3 is TGTGCCAGCAGTTTGACAGCCAACACTGAAGCTTTCTTT. This translates into CASSLTANTEAFF.

By frequency in the sample, this clone is medium-sized. This chain uses TRBV2 with TRBJ1-2; possibly TRBD1 for D (6 bases). Trimming removed 8 bases from V and 5 bases from J, with 21 bases in between. The CDR3 is made up of 15 amino acids. CDR1 is SNHLY and CDR2 is FYNNEI in the germline V gene. DNA for the CDR3: TGTGCCAGCCTAGAACGGCAGGACAGCAATTATGGCTACACCTTC. It yields the protein CASLERQDSNYGYTF.

The V and J genes are TRBV4-2 and TRBJ2-7; a weak D match, TRBD2 (6 bases). Germline loops: CDR1 LGHNA, CDR2 YNFKEQ. The CDR3 has 16 residues. Deletions cut 0 bases from V and 0 bases from J, with 12 bases between. The CDR3 coding sequence is TGTGCCAGCAGCCAAGAAAGTGGAGGGTACTCCTACGAGCAGTACTTC. Translating gives CASSQESGGYSYEQYF.

V and J are TRBV7-2 and TRBJ2-7, with D possibly matching TRBD2 (7 bases). CDR1 and CDR2 from the germline V gene are SGHTA and FQGNSA. The V end lost 1 base, the J end lost 3 bases, and 19 bases lay between the germline ends. CDR3 length: 17 amino acids. CDR3 bases: TGTGCCAGCAGCTTAGAGGGGCGGGGGCCCACCCTCTACGAGCAGTACTTC. Its protein is CASSLEGRGPTLYEQYF.

The chain is built from TRBV7-2 and TRBJ2-5; D is perhaps TRBD1 (6 bases). Germline assignment: CDR1 SGHTA and CDR2 FQGNSA. This CDR3 spans 14 amino acids. Trimming pared 5 bases from V and 1 base from J, leaving 11 bases between. This chain's CDR3 is CASSLWDIQETQYF. The CDR3 coding sequence is TGTGCCAGCAGCCTCTGGGACATCCAAGAGACCCAGTACTTC.

This rearrangement joins TRBV6-5 to TRBJ1-1; D is ambiguous. This CDR3 has 14 amino acids. Germline V CDR1 and CDR2: MNHEY, SVGAGI. V lost 0 bases to trimming and J lost 5 bases, with 10 bases between them. CDR3 loop: CASSYSIGRTEAFF. CDR3 nucleotides: TGTGCCAGCAGTTACTCTATTGGGAGGACTGAAGCTTTCTTT.

The chain carries TRBV4-1 and TRBJ2-5; D is undetermined. V was cut by 0 bases and J by 1 base, with 9 bases left in between. The CDR3 is made up of 15 amino acids. Germline V CDR1 and CDR2: MGHRA, YSYEKL. The CDR3 region is CASSQEAARQETQYF. CDR3 nucleotide sequence: TGCGCCAGCAGCCAAGAGGCAGCCCGCCAAGAGACCCAGTACTTC.

This chain uses TRBV2 with TRBJ2-2; either TRBD1 or TRBD2 may supply D (6 bases each). CDR3 size: 14 residues. Germline lookup yields CDR1 SNHLY and CDR2 FYNNEI. V lost 9 bases and J 1 base, leaving 12 bases between the germline ends. CDR3 amino acids: CARGGQMNTGELFF. The CDR3 DNA follows: TGTGCCAGGGGAGGACAGATGAACACCGGGGAGCTGTTTTTT.

The chain couples TRBV7-6 to TRBJ2-1; D not resolved. Trimming cost V 1 base and J 8 bases, with 9 bases left between them. This CDR3 has 13 amino acids. Germline V gives CDR1 SGHVS, CDR2 FNYEAQ. The CDR3 is CASSLGSGHEQFF. CDR3 bases: TGTGCCAGCAGCTTAGGTTCTGGCCATGAGCAGTTCTTC.

J is TRBJ1-2 and V is TRBV12-5; a weak D match, TRBD1 (6 bases). Germline-derived CDR1 and CDR2 are LGHNT and FRNRAP. This CDR3 spans 15 amino acids. V dropped 0 bases and J dropped 3 bases, with 11 bases sitting between them. The chain's CDR3 is CASGLVEGQYYGYTF. CDR3 in DNA: TGTGCTAGTGGTTTGGTAGAAGGACAGTACTATGGCTACACCTTC.

The chain carries TRBV6-5 and TRBJ2-7; TRBD1 agrees at 7 bases. CDR1 MNHEY and CDR2 SVGAGI come from the germline V gene. The CDR3 loop spans 14 amino acids. After removal of 6 bases from V and 3 bases from J, the junction contained 8 bases not matched to a gene. The CDR3 DNA reads as TGTGCCAGCAGCGAGACAGGGAATTACTACGAGCAGTACTTC. This translates into CASSETGNYYEQYF.

This chain connects TRBV19 to TRBJ1-2; 7 bases agree with TRBD1. The V segment lost 5 bases and the J segment 2 bases; nucleotides outside the gene matches: 2. Germline CDR1 reads LNHDA; CDR2 reads SQIVND (reference sequence). The CDR3 runs to 13 residues. The CDR3 loop is CASSLQGNYGYTF. The DNA for the CDR3 is TGTGCCAGTAGTTTACAGGGGAACTATGGCTACACCTTC.

The chain combines TRBV7-2 with TRBJ1-3; D gene unclear. CDR1 SGHTA and CDR2 FQGNSA come from the germline V gene. CDR3 size: 13 residues. The V and J ends lost 0 bases and 4 bases respectively, with 4 bases between them. The CDR3 DNA reads TGTGCCAGCAGCTTAGCACCGGGAAACACCATATATTTT. Translating it yields CASSLAPGNTIYF.

This clone came up once. The gene calls are TRBV5-8 and TRBJ1-2, with D hard to call. Trimming pared 1 base from V and 5 bases from J, leaving 12 bases between. This CDR3 comprises 14 residues. The germline V gene has CDR1 SGHTS and CDR2 YDEGEE. The CDR3 DNA reads as TGTGCCAGCAGCTTGCCGACCGAGCCTTATGGCTACACCTTC. This codes for CASSLPTEPYGYTF.

The CDR3 is CASTGTGYGYTF. CDR3 sequence (DNA): TGTGCCAGTACCGGGACAGGCTATGGCTACACCTTC. The chain links TRBV19 to TRBJ1-2; 8 bases fit TRBD1. The CDR3 extends over 12 amino acids. Germline trimming cut 7 bases from V and 4 bases from J; bases unmatched to any gene: 2. CDR1 LNHDA and CDR2 SQIVND come from the germline V gene (reference sequence).

V gene TRBV7-9 combines with J gene TRBJ1-1; TRBD1 agrees at 7 bases. V lost 5 bases to trimming and J lost 4 bases; unmatched junction nucleotides: 7. Germline V gives CDR1 SEHNR, CDR2 FQNEAQ (reference sequence). The CDR3 has 14 residues. For the CDR3, the DNA is TGTGCCAGCAGCCCTGGACAGGTCAGCACTGAAGCTTTCTTT. As protein: CASSPGQVSTEAFF.

This clone is termed medium-sized. V gene TRBV27 combines with J gene TRBJ2-1, with 8 positions matching TRBD2. The CDR3 is 15 residues long. J lost 4 bases, V lost 4 bases, and 6 bases had no gene match. The germline gives CDR1 MNHEY, CDR2 SMNVEV (reference sequence). CDR3 protein: CASSSATGGYNEQFF. The CDR3 nucleotides are TGTGCCAGCAGTTCCGCGACGGGGGGGTACAATGAGCAGTTCTTC.

This chain connects TRBV29-1 to TRBJ2-2; tentative D call: TRBD1 (5 bases). V was shortened by 3 bases and J by 5 bases, with 13 bases between the two germline ends. Germline-derived CDR1 and CDR2 are SQVTM and ANQGSEA. The CDR3 spans 14 residues. CDR3 sequence: CSVESDSSTGELFF. In DNA form, the CDR3 reads TGCAGCGTTGAGAGCGACAGCTCTACCGGGGAGCTGTTTTTT.

J is TRBJ1-2 and V is TRBV7-3, with TRBD1 matching over 7 bases. Trimming cost V 2 bases and J 6 bases; bases outside gene matches: 0. Germline V gene sequence: CDR1 SGHTA, CDR2 FQGTGA. The CDR3 is made up of 12 amino acids. For the CDR3, the DNA is TGTGCCAGCAGCTTACAGGGGGATGGCTACACCTTC. Translating gives CASSLQGDGYTF. The full variable domain, its missing parts supplied by reference TRBV7-3 and TRBJ1-2, is GAGVSQTPSNKVTEKGKYVELRCDPISGHTALYWYRQSLGQGPEFLIYFQGTGAADDSGLPNDRFFAVRPEGSVSTLKIQRTERGDSAVYLCASSLQGDGYTFGSGTRLTVV.

The chain links TRBV5-4 to TRBJ1-1, with unresolved D. The V gene's germline CDR1 is SGHNT and CDR2 YYREEE (reference sequence). The CDR3 has 18 amino acids. Deletions cut 3 bases from V and 3 bases from J, with 24 bases between. The CDR3 protein is CASSSPDWAHSGDTEAFF. CDR3 nucleotide sequence: TGTGCCAGCAGCTCCCCGGATTGGGCCCACAGCGGGGACACTGAAGCTTTCTTT.

V gene TRBV28 combines with J gene TRBJ1-2, with D perhaps matching TRBD1 (5 bases). This CDR3 spans 16 amino acids. Per germline, CDR1 MDHEN and CDR2 SYDVKM. With 2 bases removed from V and 6 bases from J, the gap between germline ends came to 19 bases. The CDR3 nucleotides are TGTGCCAGCAGTTTAAACACAAGGGGCGCTAGGAATGGCTACACCTTC. Translated, it gives CASSLNTRGARNGYTF.

The J gene is TRBJ2-7, the V gene TRBV2; D might be TRBD2 (5 bases). The V end lost 5 bases, the J end lost 0 bases, and 14 bases lay between the germline ends. This CDR3 comprises 15 residues. Germline CDR1 and CDR2: SNHLY and FYNNEI. CDR3 loop: CASSFTSGFSYEQYF. Written as DNA, the CDR3 is TGTGCCAGCAGTTTCACATCGGGGTTCTCCTACGAGCAGTACTTC.

The chain joins TRBV19 to TRBJ2-5; TRBD1 is a possible D gene (6 bases). This CDR3 region has 13 residues. The V and J ends lost 8 bases and 3 bases respectively, with 13 bases between them. Germline CDR1 reads LNHDA; CDR2 reads SQIVND (reference sequence). CDR3 nucleotide sequence: TGTGCCAGTTCACAGGGTAGGGAAGAGACCCAGTACTTC. Protein sequence: CASSQGREETQYF.

The genes are TRBV30 and TRBJ1-1, with D uncertain. The V end lost 8 bases, the J end lost 1 base, and 23 bases lay between the germline ends. Germline assignment: CDR1 GTSNPN and CDR2 SVGIG (reference sequence). The CDR3 runs to 16 residues. The CDR3 DNA is TGTGCCCACATTTTATTGTATCAGTGGGAGAACACTGAAGCTTTCTTT. Its protein is CAHILLYQWENTEAFF.

The chain carries TRBV9 and TRBJ2-5; 8 bases match TRBD2. The CDR3 totals 17 residues. From germline, CDR1 is SGDLS and CDR2 YYNGEE. Trimming cost V 2 bases and J 2 bases; bases outside gene matches: 11. Here the CDR3 DNA reads TGTGCCAGCAGCGTCTTTAGTGGGACTAGACTTCAAGAGACCCAGTACTTC. Amino acid sequence: CASSVFSGTRLQETQYF.

V is TRBV2 and J is TRBJ1-2; 7 nucleotides line up with TRBD1. J gave up 7 bases and V 7 bases, and 6 bases lay outside the gene matches. This CDR3 has 12 amino acids. CDR1 SNHLY and CDR2 FYNNEI come from the germline V gene. In DNA form, the CDR3 reads TGTGCCAGCAAGGACAGGAACGGTGGCTACACCTTC. It is translated as CASKDRNGGYTF.

V usage is TRBV29-1 and J usage is TRBJ1-1, with D possibly being TRBD1 (5 bases). The CDR3 is 12 residues long. CDR1 is SQVTM, CDR2 ANQGSEA, per germline. V shed 6 bases and J shed 7 bases, with 15 bases lying between them. The CDR3, as DNA: TGCAGCGTCCCGTTGGTGGGGGGTGAAGCTTTCTTT. This sequence encodes CSVPLVGGEAFF.

The chain couples TRBV4-1 to TRBJ2-7, with D possibly matching TRBD1 (7 bases). Germline V gene data show CDR1 as MGHRA and CDR2 as YSYEKL. The CDR3 length is 15 residues. Deletions cut 1 base from V and 3 bases from J, with 13 bases between. The CDR3 coding sequence is TGCGCCAGCAGCCAAGGGTCAGGGGGGCGCTACGAGCAGTACTTC. Translating it yields CASSQGSGGRYEQYF.

The chain carries TRBV27 and TRBJ1-2, with a possible D match to TRBD1 (5 bases). Trimming took 5 bases from V and 8 from J, leaving 21 bases between them. The CDR3 has 15 amino acids. Looked up from germline, CDR1 is MNHEY and CDR2 is SMNVEV (reference sequence). The CDR3 DNA follows: TGTGCCAGCAGTCTCATCCGGGACCCTAAATGGGGCTACACCTTC. Protein: CASSLIRDPKWGYTF.

The chain is built from TRBV5-6 and TRBJ1-1; TRBD1 aligns across 7 bases. J lost 4 bases, V lost 0 bases, and 0 bases had no gene match. Germline V gives CDR1 SGHDT, CDR2 YYEEEE. The CDR3 is made up of 13 amino acids. The CDR3, as DNA: TGTGCCAGCAGCTTGGACAGGGGCACTGAAGCTTTCTTT. Protein sequence: CASSLDRGTEAFF.

This chain uses TRBV11-2 with TRBJ2-7; D not resolved. This CDR3 region has 14 residues. Trimming stripped 5 bases from V and 3 bases from J, with 14 bases between. Germline CDR1 SGHAT, CDR2 FQNNGV. The CDR3 region has the DNA TGTGCCAGCAGCCTAGGTGTCAGGAGCTACGAGCAGTACTTC. Protein product: CASSLGVRSYEQYF. The entire variable domain, with the rest obtained from reference TRBV11-2 and TRBJ2-7, is as follows: EAGVAQSPRYKIIEKRQSVAFWCNPISGHATLYWYQQILGQGPKLLIQFQNNGVVDDSQLPKDRFSAERLKGVDSTLKIQPAKLEDSAVYLCASSLGVRSYEQYFGPGTRLTVT.

This chain connects TRBV5-4 to TRBJ2-7; D gene ambiguous. The germline V and J ends were trimmed by 2 bases and 3 bases, with 15 bases remaining between them. Germline assignment: CDR1 SGHNT and CDR2 YYREEE (reference sequence). This CDR3 region has 15 residues. DNA of the CDR3: TGTGCCAGCAGCTTCAACAAGGACCCGTTCTACGAGCAGTACTTC. This translates into CASSFNKDPFYEQYF.